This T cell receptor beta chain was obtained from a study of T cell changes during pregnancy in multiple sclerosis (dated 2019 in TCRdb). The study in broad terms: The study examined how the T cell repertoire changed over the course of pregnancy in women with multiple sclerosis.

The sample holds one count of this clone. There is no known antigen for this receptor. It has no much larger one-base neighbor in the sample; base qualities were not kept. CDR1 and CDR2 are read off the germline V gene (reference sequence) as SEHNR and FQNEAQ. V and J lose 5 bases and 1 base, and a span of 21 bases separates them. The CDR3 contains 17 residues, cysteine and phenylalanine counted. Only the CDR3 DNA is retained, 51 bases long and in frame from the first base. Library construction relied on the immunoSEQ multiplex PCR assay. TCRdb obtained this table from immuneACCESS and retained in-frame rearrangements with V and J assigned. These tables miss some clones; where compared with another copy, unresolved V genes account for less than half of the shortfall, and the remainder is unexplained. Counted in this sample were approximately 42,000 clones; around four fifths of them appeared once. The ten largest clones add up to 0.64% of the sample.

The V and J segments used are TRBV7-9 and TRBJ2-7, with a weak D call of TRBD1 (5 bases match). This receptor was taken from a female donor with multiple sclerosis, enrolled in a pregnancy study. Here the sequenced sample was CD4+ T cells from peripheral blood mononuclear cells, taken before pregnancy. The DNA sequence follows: TGTGCCAGCAGCCCGCTACCTATAGGGGCTACTTCCTACGAGCAGTACTTC. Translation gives CASSPLPIGATSYEQYF.